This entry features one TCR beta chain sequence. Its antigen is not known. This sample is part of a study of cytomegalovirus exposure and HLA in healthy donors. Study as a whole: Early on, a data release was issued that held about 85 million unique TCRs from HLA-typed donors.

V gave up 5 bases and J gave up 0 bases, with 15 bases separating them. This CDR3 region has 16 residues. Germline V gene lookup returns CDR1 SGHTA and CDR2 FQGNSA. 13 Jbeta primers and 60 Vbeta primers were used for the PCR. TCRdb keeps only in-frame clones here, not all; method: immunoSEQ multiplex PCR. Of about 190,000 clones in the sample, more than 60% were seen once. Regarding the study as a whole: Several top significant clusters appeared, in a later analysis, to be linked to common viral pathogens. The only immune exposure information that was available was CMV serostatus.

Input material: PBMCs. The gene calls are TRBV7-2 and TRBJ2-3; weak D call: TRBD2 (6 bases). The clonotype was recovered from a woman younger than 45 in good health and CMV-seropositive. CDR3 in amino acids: CASSPRLGSSTDTQYF. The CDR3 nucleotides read TGTGCCAGCAGCCCTCGACTAGGTTCTAGCACAGATACGCAGTATTTT.